Shown below are 24 T cell receptor beta chains from a single sample sequenced in a study of blood T cells in healthy people across ages. Sample-barcoded 5' priming and a J-beta primer mix drove a second PCR of roughly 7 to 11 cycles. TCRdb re-called the 5' RACE reads through MiXCR, storing one row per CDR3 protein. The profile covers under 2 million distinct CDR3 sequences, with about 35% appearing a single time and around 11% taken by the ten largest. The source material was blood. These receptors came from a woman younger than 45 in good health.

The gene calls are TRBV6-2 or TRBV6-3 and TRBJ1-2; D unresolved. The CDR3 consists of 14 residues. Deletions cut 4 bases from V and 3 bases from J, with 12 bases between. CDR1 and CDR2 from the germline V gene are MNHEY and SVGEGT. CDR3 bases: TGTGCCAGCAGTTCGGGGAAAAGCGACTATGGCTACACCTTC. Its protein product is CASSSGKSDYGYTF.

The chain couples TRBV5-1 to TRBJ2-1; perhaps TRBD2 as D (7 bases). Germline V CDR1 and CDR2: SGHRS, YFSETQ. The ends were cut back, 5 bases at V and 1 base at J, with 16 bases in the middle. The CDR3 runs 16 residues. CDR3 loop: CASRGGTTSSYNEQFF. The CDR3 bases are TGCGCCAGCAGAGGGGGGACTACCTCATCCTACAATGAGCAGTTCTTC. Using reference TRBV5-1 and TRBJ2-1 for the parts outside the CDR3, the full variable domain is KAGVTQTPRYLIKTRGQQVTLSCSPISGHRSVSWYQQTPGQGLQFLFEYFSETQRNKGNFPGRFSGRQFSNSRSEMNVSTLELGDSALYLCASRGGTTSSYNEQFFGPGTRLTVL.

The chain joins TRBV29-1 to TRBJ1-1; TRBD1 aligns across 7 bases. Germline CDR1 reads SQVTM; CDR2 reads ANQGSEA. Germline trimming cut 4 bases from V and 13 bases from J; bases unmatched to any gene: 15. The CDR3 is 13 amino acids. The CDR3: CSVGGGGSLGVFF. CDR3 nucleotides: TGCAGCGTTGGAGGGGGCGGGTCATTGGGAGTTTTCTTT.

This chain links TRBV5-1 with TRBJ2-5, with 10 bases identical to TRBD2. V was pared by 4 bases and J by 3 bases, with 12 bases of the junction left unmatched. CDR3 length equals 17 residues. Germline V gene lookup returns CDR1 SGHRS and CDR2 YFSETQ. CDR3 sequence (DNA): TGCGCCAGCAGCCGGATGGTTACTGGACTAGCGGAAGAGACCCAGTACTTC. It translates to CASSRMVTGLAEETQYF.

In regard to this clonotype: An end of the junction does not agree with germline; a read error may underlie this. The chain's CDR3 is CASSLGTSGGDEQVF. CDR3 bases: TGTGCCAGCAGCTTAGGGACTAGCGGGGGCGATGAGCAGGTCTTC. This rearrangement joins TRBV7-7 to TRBJ2-1, with TRBD2 identical over 13 bases. Looked up from germline, CDR1 is SSHAT and CDR2 is FNYEAQ (reference sequence). This CDR3 comprises 15 residues.

The chain couples TRBV20-1 to TRBJ1-4; D gene uncertain. CDR1 and CDR2 (germline): DFQATT, SNEGSKA (reference sequence). The CDR3 has 13 residues. V lost 3 bases and J 7 bases, leaving 12 bases between the germline ends. This CDR3 is CSARAHEGEKLFF. CDR3 DNA: TGCAGTGCTAGGGCGCATGAGGGTGAAAAACTGTTTTTT.

This clonotype was found many times. V gene TRBV27 combines with J gene TRBJ2-4; no reliable D call. Trimming stripped 5 bases from V and 0 bases from J, with 5 bases between. The V gene's germline CDR1 is MNHEY and CDR2 SMNVEV (reference sequence). The CDR3 is 13 amino acids. In nucleotides, the CDR3 is TGTGCCAGCAGTCCCTTAGCCAAAAACATTCAGTACTTC. The encoded protein is CASSPLAKNIQYF.

The chain has TRBV20-1 and TRBJ2-7; D assignment may be TRBD1 or TRBD2 (6 bases each). V was trimmed by 5 bases and J by 7 bases, leaving 24 bases between them. The CDR3 runs to 15 residues. Germline V gives CDR1 DFQATT, CDR2 SNEGSKA (reference sequence). CDR3 DNA sequence: TGCAGTGCTCAAGAGGGTGGGGGGCCATATGGGGAGCAGTACTTC. Amino acids: CSAQEGGGPYGEQYF.

The chain has TRBV7-9 and TRBJ2-3; 9 nucleotides line up with TRBD2. The CDR3 runs to 14 residues. With 2 bases clipped from V and 8 bases from J, the junction kept 5 bases outside the gene matches. Germline V lookup: CDR1 SEHNR, CDR2 FQNEAQ (reference sequence). The DNA for the CDR3 is TGTGCCAGCAGCTTACCTAGCGGGACGGCTACGCAGTATTTT. Encoded protein: CASSLPSGTATQYF.

This clonotype has just a few counts. The chain combines TRBV6-5 with TRBJ2-7; TRBD1 is a possible D gene (6 bases). CDR3 length equals 15 residues. With 2 bases removed from V and 6 bases from J, the gap between germline ends came to 17 bases. Germline V gene data show CDR1 as MNHEY and CDR2 as SVGAGI. In DNA, the CDR3 is TGTGCCAGCAGTTACGCCCTCTCGACAGGCGCCGAGCAGTACTTC. Its protein product is CASSYALSTGAEQYF.

This rearrangement joins TRBV9 to TRBJ2-1; 7 bases match TRBD2. V shed 0 bases, J shed 0 bases, and the junction held 9 bases outside the gene matches. The CDR3 runs 18 residues. Germline CDR1 is SGDLS and CDR2 is YYNGEE. The CDR3 loop reads CASSVVKGSGVSYNEQFF. CDR3 coding DNA: TGTGCCAGCAGCGTAGTGAAAGGGAGCGGGGTCTCCTACAATGAGCAGTTCTTC.

In its sample, this clonotype was seen a few times. The genes are TRBV2 and TRBJ2-1; 8 bases map to TRBD2. The CDR3 runs 12 residues. Germline V gene sequence: CDR1 SNHLY, CDR2 FYNNEI. J gave up 12 bases and V 6 bases, and 7 bases lay outside the gene matches. CDR3 DNA: TGTGCCAGCAGACCCGGGACTAGAAGGCAGTTCTTC. As protein: CASRPGTRRQFF. The entire variable domain, with the rest obtained from reference TRBV2 and TRBJ2-1, is as follows: EPEVTQTPSHQVTQMGQEVILRCVPISNHLYFYWYRQILGQKVEFLVSFYNNEISEKSEIFDDQFSVERPDGSNFTLKIRSTKLEDSAMYFCASRPGTRRQFFGPGTRLTVL.

The chain couples TRBV15 to TRBJ1-4; maybe TRBD1 (5 bases). Germline loops: CDR1 LNHNV, CDR2 YYDKDF (reference sequence). CDR3 length equals 15 residues. V gave up 8 bases and J gave up 4 bases, with 17 bases separating them. The CDR3, as DNA: TGTGCCACCGGATCGGGGGTTTTGGGTAATGAAAAACTGTTTTTT. It translates to CATGSGVLGNEKLFF.

The table lists this clonotype with a few counts. This chain uses TRBV20-1 with TRBJ2-7; D perhaps matches TRBD2 (6 bases). The CDR3 covers 14 residues. Trimming pared 5 bases from V and 4 bases from J, leaving 18 bases between. CDR1 is DFQATT and CDR2 is SNEGSKA in the germline V gene (reference sequence). For the CDR3, the DNA is TGCAGTGCTGAGTCGTTTGGGAGGTCTTACGAGCAGTACTTC. This encodes CSAESFGRSYEQYF.

The rearrangement links TRBV15 to TRBJ1-1; TRBD1 agrees at 9 bases. V lost 4 bases, J lost 0 bases, and 3 bases stayed unmatched. Germline CDR1 reads LNHNV; CDR2 reads YYDKDF (reference sequence). The CDR3 is 15 amino acids. CDR3: CATSKGQGVNTEAFF. The CDR3 nucleotides read TGTGCCACCAGCAAGGGACAGGGTGTGAACACTGAAGCTTTCTTT.

This clonotype was picked up many times. This rearrangement joins TRBV27 to TRBJ2-5, with 7 bases identical to TRBD2. This CDR3 comprises 13 residues. The V and J ends lost 5 bases and 5 bases, in that order; junction bases with no gene match: 5. The germline V gene encodes CDR1 MNHEY and CDR2 SMNVEV (reference sequence). This CDR3 reads CASSGRRGETQYF. In nucleotides, the CDR3 is TGTGCCAGCAGTGGGCGGCGGGGGGAGACCCAGTACTTC.

The V call is TRBV5-4, the J call TRBJ1-2; TRBD1 agrees at 7 bases. Germline lookup yields CDR1 SGHNT and CDR2 YYREEE (reference sequence). With V trimmed by 4 bases and J by 6 bases, 6 bases remained unmatched. This CDR3 has 13 residues. The CDR3 here is CASSIDRDNGYTF. The CDR3 DNA sequence: TGTGCCAGCAGCATCGACAGGGATAATGGCTACACCTTC. The whole variable domain, remainder taken from reference TRBV5-4 and TRBJ1-2, is ETGVTQSPTHLIKTRGQQVTLRCSSQSGHNTVSWYQQALGQGPQFIFQYYREEENGRGNFPPRFSGLQFPNYSSELNVNALELDDSALYLCASSIDRDNGYTFGSGTRLTVV.

With regard to this clonotype: One end of the junction varies from germline; a read error may be responsible. V and J are TRBV5-1 and TRBJ1-4; D is possibly TRBD1 (6 bases). The CDR3 is 18 amino acids. The germline gives CDR1 SGHRS, CDR2 YFSETQ. The CDR3 region has the DNA TGCGCCAGCAGTCCGGTCAAGGGACAAGTTGCAACTAATGAAAAACGGTTTTTT. Translation gives CASSPVKGQVATNEKRFF.

Only a few counts were recorded for this clonotype. This rearrangement joins TRBV6-1 to TRBJ2-4; D unresolved. The CDR3 is made up of 16 amino acids. Germline loops: CDR1 MNHNS, CDR2 SASEGT. With 1 base removed from V and 4 bases from J, the gap between germline ends came to 14 bases. CDR3 bases: TGTGCCAGCAGTGAAGAGGTAACCCCCCTGAAAAACATTCAGTACTTC. Amino acid sequence: CASSEEVTPLKNIQYF.

This clonotype was picked up a small number of times. The V call is TRBV5-5, the J call TRBJ2-7; 7 bases are a match to TRBD1. The CDR3 has 16 residues. Germline assignment: CDR1 SGHKS and CDR2 YYEKEE (reference sequence). Losses at the gene ends were 1 base for V and 2 bases for J; bases not matched to a gene: 9. Written as DNA, the CDR3 is TGTGCCAGCAGCTTGTCTTTAACAGGGGATACCTACGAGCAGTACTTC. Its protein product is CASSLSLTGDTYEQYF.

This sequence joins TRBV6-2 or TRBV6-3 and TRBJ2-7, with a tentative D call TRBD1 (6 bases). This CDR3 spans 15 amino acids. V lost 2 bases and J lost 3, with 14 bases in between. The germline CDR1 and CDR2 sequences are MNHEY and SVGEGT. The CDR3 reads CASSYLGTMNYEQYF. In DNA form, the CDR3 reads TGTGCCAGCAGTTACCTCGGGACAATGAACTACGAGCAGTACTTC.

Only a few counts were recorded for this clonotype. V usage is TRBV4-2 and J usage is TRBJ2-3, with D perhaps matching TRBD1 or TRBD2 (5 bases each). V lost 1 base, J lost 7 bases, and 9 bases lay in between. Germline values: CDR1 LGHNA, CDR2 YNFKEQ. The length of the CDR3 is 13 residues. DNA of the CDR3: TGTGCCAGCAGCCAAGTTGGGGGTTATACGCAGTATTTT. This encodes CASSQVGGYTQYF.

DNA for the CDR3: TGCAGTGCTAGAGATGGGACGGACTCCAAGGAGACCCAGTACTTC. Protein sequence: CSARDGTDSKETQYF. V and J are TRBV20-1 and TRBJ2-7; either TRBD1 or TRBD2 may fit D (5 bases each). The DNA end is more similar to TRBJ2-5, so the J call may be wrong. There are 15 residues in the CDR3. Germline CDR1 DFQATT, CDR2 SNEGSKA (reference sequence).

This clonotype was picked up a small number of times. V usage is TRBV7-2 and J usage is TRBJ2-7; 10 bases are shared with TRBD2. Germline CDR1 SGHTA, CDR2 FQGNSA. The length of the CDR3 is 15 residues. Losses at the gene ends were 5 bases for V and 7 bases for J; bases not matched to a gene: 11. CDR3 nucleotides: TGTGCCAGCAGCCCAGACGCTAGCGGGAGAGGTGAGCAGTACTTC. It is translated as CASSPDASGRGEQYF.